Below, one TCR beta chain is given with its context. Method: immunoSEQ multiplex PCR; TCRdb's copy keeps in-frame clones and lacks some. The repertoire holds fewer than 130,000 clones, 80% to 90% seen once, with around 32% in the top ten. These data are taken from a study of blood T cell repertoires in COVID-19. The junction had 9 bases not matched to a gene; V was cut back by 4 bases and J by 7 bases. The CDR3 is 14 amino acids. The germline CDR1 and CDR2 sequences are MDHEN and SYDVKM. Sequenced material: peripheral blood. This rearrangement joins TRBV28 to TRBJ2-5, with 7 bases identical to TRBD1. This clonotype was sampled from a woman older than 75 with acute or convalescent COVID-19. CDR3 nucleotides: TGTGCCAGCAGTTCGCCGGGACAGCTGTGGACCCAGTACTTC. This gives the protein CASSSPGQLWTQYF.